This T cell receptor beta chain was captured in a study of shared clonotypes between healthy human individuals. General study findings and limits: Generally, naive subsets (rather than memory subsets) showed larger estimated richness. Relative to clonotypes present in all four donors, those not shared had lower generation probabilities.

As concerns this clone: Its target is unknown.

Measured with immunoSEQ multiplex PCR; TCRdb has only the in-frame clones, and not every one. The sample lists 2.3 million or so clones, approximately 93% occurring once. The receptor was isolated from a young man in good health. Some clones in this sample may be carry-over from other donors' samples. Material: naive CD4+ T cells from PBMCs. Subset noted: CD45RA+ positively selected.

For the CDR3, the DNA is TGTGCCAGCAGTTTGGGACAAAAACCAGAGACCCAGTACTTC. Its translation is CASSLGQKPETQYF. This sequence joins TRBV28 and TRBJ2-5; possible D gene TRBD1, 6 bases. Between the trimmed V and J ends, which lost 3 bases and 4 bases, there was a span of 12 bases. The germline CDR1 and CDR2 sequences are MDHEN and SYDVKM. The CDR3 has 14 residues.